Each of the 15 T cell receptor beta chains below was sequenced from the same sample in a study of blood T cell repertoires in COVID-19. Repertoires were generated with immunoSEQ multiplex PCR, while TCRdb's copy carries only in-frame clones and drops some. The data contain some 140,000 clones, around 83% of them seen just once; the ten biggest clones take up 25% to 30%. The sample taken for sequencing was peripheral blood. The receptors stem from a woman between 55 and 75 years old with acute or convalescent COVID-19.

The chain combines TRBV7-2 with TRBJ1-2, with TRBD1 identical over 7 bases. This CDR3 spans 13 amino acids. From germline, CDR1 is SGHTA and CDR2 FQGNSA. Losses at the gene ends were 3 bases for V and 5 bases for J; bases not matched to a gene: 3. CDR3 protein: CASSLDRWYGYTF. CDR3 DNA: TGTGCCAGCAGCTTGGACAGGTGGTATGGCTACACCTTC. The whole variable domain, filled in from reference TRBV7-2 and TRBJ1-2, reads GAGVSQSPSNKVTEKGKDVELRCDPISGHTALYWYRQSLGQGLEFLIYFQGNSAPDKSGLPSDRFSAERTGGSVSTLTIQRTQQEDSAVYLCASSLDRWYGYTFGSGTRLTVV.

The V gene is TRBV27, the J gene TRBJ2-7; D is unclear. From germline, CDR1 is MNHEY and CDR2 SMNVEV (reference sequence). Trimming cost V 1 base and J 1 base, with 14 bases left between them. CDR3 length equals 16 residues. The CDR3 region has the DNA TGTGCCAGCAGTTTATTCGCGCACGACGGGTCCTACGAGCAGTACTTC. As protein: CASSLFAHDGSYEQYF.

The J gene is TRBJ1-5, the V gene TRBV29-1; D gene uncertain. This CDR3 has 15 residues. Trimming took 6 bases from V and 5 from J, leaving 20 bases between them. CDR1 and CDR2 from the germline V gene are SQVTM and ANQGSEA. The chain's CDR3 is CSVALMTGSDQPQHF. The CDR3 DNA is TGCAGCGTGGCCCTAATGACCGGGTCGGATCAGCCCCAGCATTTT.

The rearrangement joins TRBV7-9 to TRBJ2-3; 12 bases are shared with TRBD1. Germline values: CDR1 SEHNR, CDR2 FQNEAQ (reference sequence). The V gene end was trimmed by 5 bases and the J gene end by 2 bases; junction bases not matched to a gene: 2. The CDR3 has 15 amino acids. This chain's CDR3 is CASSQGQGATDTQYF. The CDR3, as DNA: TGTGCCAGCAGCCAGGGACAGGGGGCCACAGATACGCAGTATTTT.

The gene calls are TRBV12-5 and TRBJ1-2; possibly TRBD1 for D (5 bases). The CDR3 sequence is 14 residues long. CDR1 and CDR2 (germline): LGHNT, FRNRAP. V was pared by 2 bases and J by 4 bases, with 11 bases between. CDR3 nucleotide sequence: TGTGCTAGTGGTTTGCTAGGGGAACCCTATGGCTACACCTTC. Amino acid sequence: CASGLLGEPYGYTF.

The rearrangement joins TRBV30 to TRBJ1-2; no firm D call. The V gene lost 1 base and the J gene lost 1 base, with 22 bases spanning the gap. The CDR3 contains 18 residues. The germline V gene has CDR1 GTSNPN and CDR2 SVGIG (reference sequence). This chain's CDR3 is CAWSGFQRPSGFNYGYTF. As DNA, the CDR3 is TGTGCCTGGAGTGGGTTCCAGCGTCCATCTGGATTTAACTATGGCTACACCTTC.

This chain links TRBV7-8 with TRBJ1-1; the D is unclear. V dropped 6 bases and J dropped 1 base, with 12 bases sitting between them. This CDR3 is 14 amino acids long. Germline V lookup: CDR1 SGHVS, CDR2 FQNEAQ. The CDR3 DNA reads TGTGCCAGCAGTCAGCGGGCCAGGAACACTGAAGCTTTCTTT. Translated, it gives CASSQRARNTEAFF.

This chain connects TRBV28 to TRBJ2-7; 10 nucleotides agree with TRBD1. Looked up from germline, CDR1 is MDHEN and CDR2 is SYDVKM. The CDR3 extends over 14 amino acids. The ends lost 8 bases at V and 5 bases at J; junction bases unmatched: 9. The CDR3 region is CASRTGTGAHEQYV. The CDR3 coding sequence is TGTGCCAGCCGAACCGGGACAGGGGCTCACGAGCAGTACGTC.

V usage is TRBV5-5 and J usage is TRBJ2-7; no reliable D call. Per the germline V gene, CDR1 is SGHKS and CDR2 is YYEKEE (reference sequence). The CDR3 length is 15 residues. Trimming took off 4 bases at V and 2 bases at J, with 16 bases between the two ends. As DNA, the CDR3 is TGTGCCAGCAGCCCCAACCCCAGATTTACCTACGAGCAGTACTTC. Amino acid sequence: CASSPNPRFTYEQYF.

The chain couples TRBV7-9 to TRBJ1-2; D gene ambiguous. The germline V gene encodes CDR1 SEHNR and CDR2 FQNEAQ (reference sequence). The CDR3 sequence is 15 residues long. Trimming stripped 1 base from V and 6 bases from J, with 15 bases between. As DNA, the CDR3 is TGTGCCAGCAGCTTAGATACCGCGGGAATGAATGGCTACACCTTC. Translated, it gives CASSLDTAGMNGYTF. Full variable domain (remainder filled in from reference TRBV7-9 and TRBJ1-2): DTGVSQNPRHKITKRGQNVTFRCDPISEHNRLYWYRQTLGQGPEFLTYFQNEAQLEKSRLLSDRFSAERPKGSFSTLEIQRTEQGDSAMYLCASSLDTAGMNGYTFGSGTRLTVV.

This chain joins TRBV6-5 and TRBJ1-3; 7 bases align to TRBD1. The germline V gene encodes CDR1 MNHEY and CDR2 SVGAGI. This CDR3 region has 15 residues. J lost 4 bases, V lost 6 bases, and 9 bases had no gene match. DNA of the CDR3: TGTGCCAGCAGACCCGTAGGAGGGGGCGGAAACACCATATATTTT. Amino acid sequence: CASRPVGGGGNTIYF.

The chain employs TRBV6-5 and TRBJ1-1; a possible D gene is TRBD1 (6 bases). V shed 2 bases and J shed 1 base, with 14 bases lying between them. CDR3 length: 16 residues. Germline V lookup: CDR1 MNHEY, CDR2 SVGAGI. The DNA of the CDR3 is TGTGCCAGCAGTTACGGGGGGGCAAGGGCGAACACTGAAGCTTTCTTT. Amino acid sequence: CASSYGGARANTEAFF.

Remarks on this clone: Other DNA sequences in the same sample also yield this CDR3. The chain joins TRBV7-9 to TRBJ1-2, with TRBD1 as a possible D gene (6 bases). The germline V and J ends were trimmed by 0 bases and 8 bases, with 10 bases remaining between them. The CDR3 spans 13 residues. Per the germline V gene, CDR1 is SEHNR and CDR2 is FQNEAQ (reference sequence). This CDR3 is CASSLANRDGYTF. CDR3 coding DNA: TGTGCCAGCAGCTTAGCCAACAGGGACGGCTACACCTTC. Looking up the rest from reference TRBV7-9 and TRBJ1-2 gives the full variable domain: DTGVSQNPRHKITKRGQNVTFRCDPISEHNRLYWYRQTLGQGPEFLTYFQNEAQLEKSRLLSDRFSAERPKGSFSTLEIQRTEQGDSAMYLCASSLANRDGYTFGSGTRLTVV.

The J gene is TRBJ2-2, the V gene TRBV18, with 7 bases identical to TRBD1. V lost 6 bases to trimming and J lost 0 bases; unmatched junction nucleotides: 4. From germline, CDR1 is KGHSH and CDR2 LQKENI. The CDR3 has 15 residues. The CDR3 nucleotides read TGTGCCAGCTCCCCTGACAGGGCGAACACCGGGGAGCTGTTTTTT. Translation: CASSPDRANTGELFF.

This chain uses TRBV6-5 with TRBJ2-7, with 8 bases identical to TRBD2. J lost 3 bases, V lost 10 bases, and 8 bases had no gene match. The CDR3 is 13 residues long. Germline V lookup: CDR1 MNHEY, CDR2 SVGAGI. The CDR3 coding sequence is TGTGCCACCACGGCGGGGGGTTACTACGAGCAGTACTTC. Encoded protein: CATTAGGYYEQYF.